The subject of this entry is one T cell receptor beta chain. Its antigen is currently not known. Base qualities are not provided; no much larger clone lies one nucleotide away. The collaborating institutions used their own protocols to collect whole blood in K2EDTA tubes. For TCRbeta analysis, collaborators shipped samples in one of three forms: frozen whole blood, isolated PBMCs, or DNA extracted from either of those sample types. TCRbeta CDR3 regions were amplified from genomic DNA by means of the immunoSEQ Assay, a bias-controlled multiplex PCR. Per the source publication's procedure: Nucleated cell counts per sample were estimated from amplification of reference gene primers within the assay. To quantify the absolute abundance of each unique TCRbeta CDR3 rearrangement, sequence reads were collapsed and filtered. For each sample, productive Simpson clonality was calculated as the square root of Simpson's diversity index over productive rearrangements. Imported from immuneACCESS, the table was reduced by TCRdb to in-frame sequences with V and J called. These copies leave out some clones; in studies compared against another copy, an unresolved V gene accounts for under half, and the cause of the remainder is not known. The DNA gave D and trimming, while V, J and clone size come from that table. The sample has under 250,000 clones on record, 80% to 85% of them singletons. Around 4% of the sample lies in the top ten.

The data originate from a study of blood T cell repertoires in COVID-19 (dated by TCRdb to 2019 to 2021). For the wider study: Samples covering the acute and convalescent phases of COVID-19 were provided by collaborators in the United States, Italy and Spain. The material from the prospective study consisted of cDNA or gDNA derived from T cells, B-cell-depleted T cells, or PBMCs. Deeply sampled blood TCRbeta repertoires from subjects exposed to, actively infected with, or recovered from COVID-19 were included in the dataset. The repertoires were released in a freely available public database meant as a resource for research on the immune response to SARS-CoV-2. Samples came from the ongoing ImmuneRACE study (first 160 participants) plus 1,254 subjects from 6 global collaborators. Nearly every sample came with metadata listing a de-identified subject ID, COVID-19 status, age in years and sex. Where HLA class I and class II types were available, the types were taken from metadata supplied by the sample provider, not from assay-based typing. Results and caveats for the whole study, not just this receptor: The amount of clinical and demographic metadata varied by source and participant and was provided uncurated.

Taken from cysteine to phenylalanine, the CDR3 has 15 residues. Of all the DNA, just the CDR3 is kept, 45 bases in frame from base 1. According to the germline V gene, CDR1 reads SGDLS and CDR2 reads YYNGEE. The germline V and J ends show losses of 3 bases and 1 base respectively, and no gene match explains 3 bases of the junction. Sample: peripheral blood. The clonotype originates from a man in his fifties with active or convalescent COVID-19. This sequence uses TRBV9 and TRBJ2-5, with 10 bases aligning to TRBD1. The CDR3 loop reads CASSARTGGQETQYF. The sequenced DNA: TGTGCCAGCAGCGCGCGGACAGGGGGCCAAGAGACCCAGTACTTC.